These 28 T cell receptor beta chains originate from one sample sequenced in a study of T cells after yellow fever vaccination. TCRdb ran MiXCR on the 5' RACE reads and lists one entry per CDR3 protein. The sample lists roughly 350,000 distinct CDR3 sequences; over 4% were seen once. Here the sequenced sample was PBMCs, taken 5 days after the yellow fever booster vaccination. The source is a man younger than 35 who received the YFV17D yellow fever vaccine.

V and J are TRBV7-2 and TRBJ2-5; 7 nucleotides agree with TRBD1. In germline, CDR1 is SGHTA, CDR2 FQGNSA. The CDR3 covers 16 residues. Trimming at V came to 5 bases and at J to 5 bases, leaving 14 bases not matched to a gene. CDR3 sequence reads: CASSQSMGQPPETQYF. The CDR3 DNA follows: TGTGCCAGCAGCCAGTCAATGGGACAGCCCCCGGAGACCCAGTACTTC.

Ten or more counts support this clonotype. The V call is TRBV6-2 or TRBV6-3, the J call TRBJ1-5; no definite D call. CDR1 MNHEY and CDR2 SVGEGT come from the germline V gene. V was clipped by 0 bases and J by 5 bases, with 5 bases between them. The CDR3 runs 13 residues. The CDR3 coding sequence is TGTGCCAGCAGTTACTCGAGAGATCAGCCCCAGCATTTT. Translating gives CASSYSRDQPQHF.

The gene calls are TRBV5-1 and TRBJ2-3; D assignment may be TRBD1 or TRBD2 (5 bases each). V lost 3 bases and J lost 0, with 11 bases in between. From germline, CDR1 is SGHRS and CDR2 YFSETQ. This CDR3 is built from 15 residues. In nucleotides, the CDR3 is TGCGCCAGCAGCTCTGGGACGGGGAGCACAGATACGCAGTATTTT. It codes for CASSSGTGSTDTQYF.

The rearrangement links TRBV28 to TRBJ1-5, with D uncertain. Germline lookup yields CDR1 MDHEN and CDR2 SYDVKM. The CDR3 spans 16 residues. Trimming removed 6 bases from V and 5 bases from J, with 20 bases in between. The CDR3 here is CASREPGIFWDQPQHF. CDR3 coding DNA: TGTGCCAGCAGAGAACCGGGAATTTTCTGGGATCAGCCCCAGCATTTT.

This clonotype was seen more than once but under ten times. V gene TRBV4-1 combines with J gene TRBJ2-3; 9 bases agree with TRBD2. CDR1 MGHRA and CDR2 YSYEKL come from the germline V gene. J gave up 2 bases and V 1 base, and 4 bases lay outside the gene matches. The CDR3 is 16 amino acids. The DNA of the CDR3 is TGCGCCAGCAGCCAAGTTAGCGGGGGTCCCACAGATACGCAGTATTTT. It codes for CASSQVSGGPTDTQYF.

This clonotype showed up many times. The V gene is TRBV7-9, the J gene TRBJ2-1; TRBD2 agrees at 10 bases. J was trimmed by 0 bases and V by 1 base; bases with no gene match: 3. CDR3 length: 17 residues. Per germline, CDR1 SEHNR and CDR2 FQNEAQ (reference sequence). CDR3 residues: CASSLGLAGSSYNEQFF. DNA of the CDR3: TGTGCCAGCAGCTTAGGACTAGCGGGTAGCTCCTACAATGAGCAGTTCTTC. The full variable domain, in which reference TRBV7-9 and TRBJ2-1 provide the parts outside the CDR3, is DTGVSQNPRHKITKRGQNVTFRCDPISEHNRLYWYRQTLGQGPEFLTYFQNEAQLEKSRLLSDRFSAERPKGSFSTLEIQRTEQGDSAMYLCASSLGLAGSSYNEQFFGPGTRLTVL.

This chain uses TRBV20-1 with TRBJ2-5, with D perhaps TRBD2 (7 bases). Trimming took off 5 bases at V and 2 bases at J, with 18 bases between the two ends. The CDR3 totals 15 residues. In germline, CDR1 is DFQATT, CDR2 SNEGSKA (reference sequence). This CDR3 reads CSARGAWEQQETQYF. The CDR3 bases are TGCAGTGCTCGGGGGGCGTGGGAGCAACAAGAGACCCAGTACTTC.

This clonotype was observed at least ten times. The rearrangement uses TRBV20-1 and TRBJ1-1; the D gene is possibly TRBD1 (6 bases). Looked up from germline, CDR1 is DFQATT and CDR2 is SNEGSKA (reference sequence). The CDR3 extends over 14 amino acids. Trimming left V 2 bases short and J 4 bases short, with 14 bases between. CDR3 bases: TGCAGTGCTAGACCCGACAGGTTCGGCACTGAAGCTTTCTTT. Translated, it gives CSARPDRFGTEAFF.

This clonotype was seen more than once but under ten times. The chain joins TRBV7-2 to TRBJ2-5; the match to TRBD2 covers 7 bases. CDR3 length equals 13 residues. Germline-derived CDR1 and CDR2 are SGHTA and FQGNSA. V lost 8 bases to trimming and J lost 4 bases; unmatched junction nucleotides: 7. CDR3: CASLIERGETQYF. The CDR3 region has the DNA TGTGCCAGCCTGATAGAGCGGGGAGAGACCCAGTACTTC.

This sequence joins TRBV5-1 and TRBJ2-7; 11 bases agree with TRBD1. This CDR3 is built from 15 residues. Germline lookup yields CDR1 SGHRS and CDR2 YFSETQ. Trimming took 6 bases from V and 3 from J; bases not matched to a gene: 8. CDR3: CASTLGTGGIYEQYV. In DNA form, the CDR3 reads TGCGCCAGCACCCTCGGGACAGGGGGTATCTACGAGCAGTACGTC.

This clonotype has a count of ten or more. V gene TRBV5-6 combines with J gene TRBJ2-7, with 7 bases lining up with TRBD2. This CDR3 is built from 15 residues. Looked up from germline, CDR1 is SGHDT and CDR2 is YYEEEE. Trimming at V came to 2 bases and at J to 3 bases, leaving 8 bases not matched to a gene. DNA for the CDR3: TGTGCCAGCAGCTTCCTTGCGGGGGATGGCTACGAGCAGTACTTC. Residues: CASSFLAGDGYEQYF. Looking up the rest from reference TRBV5-6 and TRBJ2-7 gives the full variable domain: DAGVTQSPTHLIKTRGQQVTLRCSPKSGHDTVSWYQQALGQGPQFIFQYYEEEERQRGNFPDRFSGHQFPNYSSELNVNALLLGDSALYLCASSFLAGDGYEQYFGPGTRLTVT.

CDR3: CASSQADRFSSYEQYF. In DNA, the CDR3 is TGCGCCAGCAGCCAAGCGGACCGATTCAGCTCCTACGAGCAGTACTTC. This chain uses TRBV4-3 with TRBJ2-7, with D unclear. CDR1 LGHNA and CDR2 YSLEER come from the germline V gene. V lost 1 base, J lost 0 bases, and 13 bases lay in between. The CDR3 runs 16 residues.

Only a few counts were recorded for this clonotype. The chain couples TRBV7-9 to TRBJ1-2, with 7 bases identical to TRBD1. This CDR3 has 15 amino acids. V was clipped by 3 bases and J by 7 bases; unmatched bases: 11. CDR1 and CDR2 (germline): SEHNR, FQNEAQ (reference sequence). CDR3 nucleotide sequence: TGTGCCAGCAGCTTCAGCCCCGACAGGGATGGTGGCTACACCTTC. Residues: CASSFSPDRDGGYTF.

The chain joins TRBV12-3 or TRBV12-4 to TRBJ2-1; TRBD1 aligns across 9 bases. J was trimmed by 1 base and V by 6 bases; bases with no gene match: 13. CDR3 length equals 18 residues. CDR3 protein: CASSPQGARLGSYNEQFF. In DNA form, the CDR3 reads TGTGCCAGCAGCCCACAGGGGGCGAGGCTTGGTTCCTACAATGAGCAGTTCTTC.

In this sample, this clonotype turned up many times. The gene calls are TRBV7-6 and TRBJ2-7; D possibly matches TRBD1 or TRBD2 (6 bases each). This CDR3 comprises 14 residues. Germline CDR1 and CDR2: SGHVS and FNYEAQ. The V end was cut by 5 bases, the J end by 3 bases, with 14 bases between. CDR3 region: CASSPEGGRYEQYF. The CDR3, as DNA: TGTGCCAGCAGCCCAGAGGGGGGTCGCTACGAGCAGTACTTC.

In its sample, this clonotype was seen a few times. The rearrangement uses TRBV28 and TRBJ2-7, with 8 bases matching TRBD1. Germline CDR1 reads MDHEN; CDR2 reads SYDVKM. This CDR3 contains 13 residues. Unmatched junction bases numbered 6, after V lost 6 bases and J lost 5 bases. The DNA for the CDR3 is TGTGCCAGCAGGGGACAGGACGGACACGAGCAGTACTTC. This encodes CASRGQDGHEQYF.

This chain links TRBV5-1 with TRBJ1-2; TRBD1 agrees at 10 bases. The CDR3 sequence is 14 residues long. In germline, CDR1 is SGHRS, CDR2 YFSETQ. After removal of 5 bases from V and 8 bases from J, the junction contained 9 bases not matched to a gene. CDR3 DNA sequence: TGCGCCAGCAGATCCGGACAGGGGGAGTTCGGCTACACCTTC. Its protein product is CASRSGQGEFGYTF.

The rearrangement uses TRBV7-3 and TRBJ2-7; D may be TRBD1 or TRBD2 (5 bases each). The CDR3 is made up of 13 amino acids. Germline CDR1 reads SGHTA; CDR2 reads FQGTGA. The CDR3 sequence: CATGPGPTYEQYF. CDR3 bases: TGTGCTACGGGACCGGGCCCCACCTACGAGCAGTACTTC. The full variable domain, its missing parts supplied by reference TRBV7-3 and TRBJ2-7, is GAGVSQTPSNKVTEKGKYVELRCDPISGHTALYWYRQSLGQGPEFLIYFQGTGAADDSGLPNDRFFAVRPEGSVSTLKIQRTERGDSAVYLCATGPGPTYEQYFGPGTRLTVT.

This clonotype appeared many times. V gene TRBV7-2 combines with J gene TRBJ1-2, with 7 bases matching TRBD1. The CDR3 runs to 13 residues. V shed 2 bases and J 4 bases; nucleotides not matched to a gene: 1. The germline V gene has CDR1 SGHTA and CDR2 FQGNSA. The DNA for the CDR3 is TGTGCCAGCAGCTTATCAGGGGGCTATGGCTACACCTTC. Protein product: CASSLSGGYGYTF.

This clonotype was picked up a small number of times. This chain uses TRBV7-2 with TRBJ2-1; TRBD2 aligns across 11 bases. The V and J ends lost 4 bases and 3 bases, in that order; junction bases with no gene match: 11. Germline CDR1 is SGHTA and CDR2 is FQGNSA. This CDR3 is built from 18 residues. Here the CDR3 reads CASSSLGSGGGIYNEQFF. The CDR3 DNA reads TGTGCCAGCAGCTCCCTCGGTAGCGGGGGGGGGATCTACAATGAGCAGTTCTTC.

This clonotype was counted at least ten times. This chain links TRBV11-2 with TRBJ2-1; tentatively, D is TRBD2 (6 bases). V gave up 4 bases and J gave up 8 bases, with 24 bases separating them. Germline CDR1 reads SGHAT; CDR2 reads FQNNGV. CDR3 size: 17 residues. The CDR3 sequence: CASSSVGPLGGVDEQFF. For the CDR3, the DNA is TGTGCCAGCAGCTCCGTGGGGCCCCTTGGCGGGGTAGATGAGCAGTTCTTC.

The sample holds a few counts of this clonotype. The rearrangement joins TRBV11-2 to TRBJ2-1, with D possibly matching TRBD2 (5 bases). The V gene's germline CDR1 is SGHAT and CDR2 FQNNGV. This CDR3 has 13 amino acids. Deletions cut 6 bases from V and 7 bases from J, with 13 bases between. In DNA form, the CDR3 reads TGTGCCAGCAGGCCCCTAGGGAGTAATGAGCAGTTCTTC. Translation: CASRPLGSNEQFF.

The CDR3 here is CASSARSGGADTQYF. In DNA, the CDR3 is TGTGCCAGCAGCGCTCGTAGCGGGGGGGCAGATACGCAGTATTTT. The chain combines TRBV9 with TRBJ2-3, with 11 bases lining up with TRBD2. The V gene end was trimmed by 3 bases and the J gene end by 4 bases; junction bases not matched to a gene: 4. The CDR3 contains 15 residues. Germline V gene data show CDR1 as SGDLS and CDR2 as YYNGEE.

The V and J genes are TRBV7-2 and TRBJ2-7, with TRBD2 matching 9 bases. Germline trimming cut 5 bases from V and 7 bases from J; bases unmatched to any gene: 18. CDR1 and CDR2 (germline): SGHTA, FQGNSA. The CDR3 loop spans 17 amino acids. This CDR3 is CASSREGGTSKTGEQYV. The CDR3 region has the DNA TGTGCCAGCAGCAGAGAAGGCGGGACTAGCAAGACTGGTGAGCAGTACGTC.

This clonotype was counted ten times or more. V and J are TRBV4-2 and TRBJ1-2; D is undetermined. V was cut by 3 bases and J by 4 bases, with 12 bases left in between. The germline CDR1 and CDR2 sequences are LGHNA and YNFKEQ. The CDR3 spans 14 residues. CDR3 residues: CASSQGGYAYGYTF. Here the CDR3 DNA reads TGTGCCAGCAGCCAGGGAGGTTATGCCTATGGCTACACCTTC.

The chain is built from TRBV29-1 and TRBJ2-3, with D possibly TRBD2 on 5 matching bases. The CDR3 runs 15 residues. V lost 7 bases and J lost 4, with 21 bases in between. Germline V lookup: CDR1 SQVTM, CDR2 ANQGSEA. The CDR3 nucleotides read TGCAGCGCCGTGCAACTAGAGCGAGCGGCAGATACGCAGTATTTT. Translating gives CSAVQLERAADTQYF.

This clonotype was seen a few times. The rearrangement joins TRBV6-1 to TRBJ2-2; unclear D gene. This CDR3 spans 12 amino acids. Per the germline V gene, CDR1 is MNHNS and CDR2 is SASEGT. V was cut by 3 bases and J by 2 bases, with 1 base left in between. The CDR3 spells CASSDNTGELFF. The CDR3 DNA is TGTGCCAGCAGTGACAACACCGGGGAGCTGTTTTTT.

Points on this clonotype: The junction differs from germline at one of its ends, possibly a read error. The V gene is TRBV7-4, the J gene TRBJ1-1, with D possibly being TRBD1 (5 bases). CDR3 length: 14 amino acids. CDR1 and CDR2 from the germline V gene are SGHVT and SQSDAQ. This CDR3 is CASLGAGLNTDAFF. CDR3 DNA: TGTGCCAGCCTAGGGGCAGGGTTGAACACTGATGCTTTCTTT.